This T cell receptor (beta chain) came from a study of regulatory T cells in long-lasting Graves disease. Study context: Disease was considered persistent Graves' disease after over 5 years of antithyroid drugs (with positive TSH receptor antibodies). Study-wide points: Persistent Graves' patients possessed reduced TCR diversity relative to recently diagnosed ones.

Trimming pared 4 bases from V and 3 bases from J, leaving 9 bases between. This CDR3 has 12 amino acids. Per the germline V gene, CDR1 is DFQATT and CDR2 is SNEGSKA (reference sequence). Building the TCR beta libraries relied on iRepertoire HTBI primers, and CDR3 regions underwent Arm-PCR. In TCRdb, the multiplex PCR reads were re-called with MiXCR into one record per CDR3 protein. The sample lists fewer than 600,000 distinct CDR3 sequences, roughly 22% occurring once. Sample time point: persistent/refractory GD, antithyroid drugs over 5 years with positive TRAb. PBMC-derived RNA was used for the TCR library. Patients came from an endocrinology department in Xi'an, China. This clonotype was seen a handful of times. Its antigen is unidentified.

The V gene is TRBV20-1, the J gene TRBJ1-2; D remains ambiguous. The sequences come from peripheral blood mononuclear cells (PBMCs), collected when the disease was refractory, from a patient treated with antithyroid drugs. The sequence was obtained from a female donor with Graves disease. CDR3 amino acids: CSANREDYGYTF. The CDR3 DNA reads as TGCAGTGCTAACCGGGAAGACTATGGCTACACCTTC.